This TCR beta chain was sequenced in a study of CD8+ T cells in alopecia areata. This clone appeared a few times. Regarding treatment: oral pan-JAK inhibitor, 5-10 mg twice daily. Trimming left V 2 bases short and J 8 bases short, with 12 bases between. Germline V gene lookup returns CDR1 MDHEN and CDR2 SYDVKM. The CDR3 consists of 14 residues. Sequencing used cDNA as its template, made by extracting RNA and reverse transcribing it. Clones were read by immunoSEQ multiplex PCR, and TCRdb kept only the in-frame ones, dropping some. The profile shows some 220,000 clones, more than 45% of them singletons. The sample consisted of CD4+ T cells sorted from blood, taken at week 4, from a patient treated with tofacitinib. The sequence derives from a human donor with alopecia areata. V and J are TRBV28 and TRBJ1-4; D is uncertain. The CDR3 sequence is CASSLEGEWEKLFF. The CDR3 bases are TGTGCCAGCAGTTTAGAGGGTGAATGGGAAAAACTGTTTTTT.